The 32 T cell receptor beta chains below come from one sample, sequenced in a study of shared clonotypes between healthy human individuals. Clones were sequenced by immunoSEQ multiplex PCR, and TCRdb holds only the in-frame ones, with some missing. This repertoire shows roughly 450,000 clones, more than 65% found once; its top ten account for 10% to 15%. The specimen sequenced was PBMCs. These TCRs come from a woman in her 40s in good health. Some clones in this sample may be carry-over from other donors' samples.

This chain joins TRBV6-5 and TRBJ2-7, with 10 bases lining up with TRBD2. V was clipped by 6 bases and J by 6 bases; unmatched bases: 8. The CDR3 length is 14 residues. CDR1 is MNHEY, CDR2 SVGAGI, per germline. The CDR3 reads CASRKSGREAEQYF. CDR3 DNA sequence: TGTGCCAGCAGGAAGAGCGGGAGGGAGGCCGAGCAGTACTTC.

The chain links TRBV21-1 to TRBJ2-1; the table's D call TRBD2 went unverified against the DNA. TRBV21-1 has pseudogene status. The CDR3 has 19 amino acids. CDR3 protein: CASSKGDGTSGSFYNEQFF. The CDR3 nucleotides are TGTGCCAGCAGCAAAGGGGATGGGACTAGCGGGAGTTTTTATAATGAGCAGTTCTTC.

The chain links TRBV6-4 to TRBJ1-5; D may be TRBD1 (5 bases). Trimming left V 6 bases short and J 6 bases short, with 15 bases between. The CDR3 is 14 residues long. CDR1 is MRHNA, CDR2 SNTAGT, per germline. CDR3 protein: CASSEGEEGQPQHF. CDR3 nucleotides: TGTGCCAGCAGCGAAGGGGAGGAAGGTCAGCCCCAGCATTTT.

V usage is TRBV9 and J usage is TRBJ2-7; TRBD1 is a possible D gene (6 bases). The V and J ends lost 0 bases and 6 bases respectively, with 10 bases between them. The CDR3 spans 13 residues. Germline V CDR1 and CDR2: SGDLS, YYNGEE. The chain's CDR3 is CASSVEGEREQYF. The CDR3 coding sequence is TGTGCCAGCAGCGTAGAGGGGGAGCGCGAGCAGTACTTC.

This clone was recorded once. This chain links TRBV7-6 with TRBJ2-5, with 7 bases fitting TRBD1. This CDR3 region has 15 residues. Per the germline V gene, CDR1 is SGHVS and CDR2 is FNYEAQ. V was clipped by 5 bases and J by 6 bases; unmatched bases: 12. The CDR3 sequence: CASSPLTGFGKTQYF. Here the CDR3 DNA reads TGTGCCAGCAGCCCCCTGACAGGGTTTGGGAAGACCCAGTACTTC. Based on the CDR3 plus reference TRBV7-6 and TRBJ2-5, the full variable domain is GAGVSQSPRYKVTKRGQDVALRCDPISGHVSLYWYRQALGQGPEFLTYFNYEAQQDKSGLPNDRFSAERPEGSISTLTIQRTEQRDSAMYRCASSPLTGFGKTQYFGPGTRLLVL.

The chain uses TRBV28 and TRBJ2-2; 9 nucleotides agree with TRBD2. The CDR3 runs 16 residues. The V gene end was trimmed by 1 base and the J gene end by 2 bases; junction bases not matched to a gene: 2. The germline CDR1 and CDR2 sequences are MDHEN and SYDVKM. CDR3 nucleotides: TGTGCCAGCAGTTTATTCCTAGCGGGAAACACCGGGGAGCTGTTTTTT. It yields the protein CASSLFLAGNTGELFF.

This CDR3 reads CASSPGQGSSTEAFF. CDR3 coding DNA: TGTGCCAGTAGTCCGGGACAGGGGTCTTCCACTGAAGCTTTCTTT. The rearrangement joins TRBV19 to TRBJ1-1; 10 positions match TRBD1. The CDR3 is 15 amino acids. Germline V gives CDR1 LNHDA, CDR2 SQIVND (reference sequence). V trimming: 5 bases; J trimming: 4 bases; junction bases outside the gene matches: 7.

The chain joins TRBV5-1 to TRBJ1-2; the match to TRBD1 covers 7 bases. The CDR3 length is 14 residues. In germline, CDR1 is SGHRS, CDR2 YFSETQ. J gave up 2 bases and V 1 base, and 2 bases lay outside the gene matches. The CDR3 sequence is CASSLTGENYGYTF. CDR3 nucleotide sequence: TGCGCCAGCAGCTTGACAGGGGAAAACTATGGCTACACCTTC.

The rearrangement links TRBV11-3 to TRBJ2-1; D possibly uses TRBD1 or TRBD2 (5 bases each). Trimming left V 5 bases short and J 6 bases short, with 23 bases between. Germline V lookup: CDR1 SGHNT, CDR2 YENEEA. This CDR3 comprises 17 residues. CDR3 bases: TGTGCCAGCAGCCCAGGGAGCGAGTACTATCCCCCCAATGAGCAGTTCTTC. As protein: CASSPGSEYYPPNEQFF.

In its sample, this clone was seen once. V and J are TRBV2 and TRBJ1-6; D gene ambiguous. Germline V lookup: CDR1 SNHLY, CDR2 FYNNEI. The CDR3 runs 12 residues. V was pared by 3 bases and J by 5 bases, with 2 bases between. The DNA for the CDR3 is TGTGCCAGCAGTGATCATAATTCACCCCTCCACTTT. It translates to CASSDHNSPLHF.

This chain links TRBV2 with TRBJ1-1; D gene ambiguous. CDR1 is SNHLY and CDR2 is FYNNEI in the germline V gene. Trimming removed 5 bases at V and 7 bases at J, with 11 bases between. The CDR3 has 12 amino acids. CDR3 in amino acids: CASSSRRVEAFF. DNA for the CDR3: TGTGCCAGCAGTTCCCGCCGGGTTGAAGCTTTCTTT.

Regarding this clone: Since a much larger clone is just one base distant, this may be a read error. The sample has other DNA sequences that encode this CDR3 too. This rearrangement joins TRBV6-1 to TRBJ2-7, with TRBD2 matching over 9 bases. The CDR3 extends over 14 amino acids. Germline V CDR1 and CDR2: MNHNS, SASEGT. Trimming removed 5 bases from V and 0 bases from J; junction bases left unmatched: 2. The CDR3 loop is CASSPGLASYEQYF. CDR3 bases: TGTGCCAGCAGTCCGGGACTAGCCTCCTACGAGCAGTACTTC.

The V and J genes are TRBV5-1 and TRBJ2-2, with 9 bases matching TRBD2. In germline, CDR1 is SGHRS, CDR2 YFSETQ. This CDR3 comprises 15 residues. Germline trimming cut 0 bases from V and 6 bases from J; bases unmatched to any gene: 3. CDR3 sequence (DNA): TGCGCCAGCAGCTTGGCGGCGGGAGGGGCCGGGGAGCTGTTTTTT. It translates to CASSLAAGGAGELFF.

J is TRBJ2-7 and V is TRBV5-4; perhaps TRBD1 as D (6 bases). Deletions cut 2 bases from V and 4 bases from J, with 16 bases between. The CDR3 covers 15 residues. Germline CDR1 SGHNT, CDR2 YYREEE (reference sequence). The CDR3 DNA is TGTGCCAGCAGCTTCCACGGACAGAAGTTTTACGAGCAGTACTTC. Its protein is CASSFHGQKFYEQYF.

This clone came up once. The chain has TRBV9 and TRBJ1-5, with D perhaps TRBD1 (6 bases). The V gene's germline CDR1 is SGDLS and CDR2 YYNGEE. Trimming pared 3 bases from V and 0 bases from J, leaving 10 bases between. CDR3 length: 15 amino acids. The CDR3 sequence is CASSAQGYSNQPQHF. As DNA, the CDR3 is TGTGCCAGCAGCGCGCAGGGGTATAGCAATCAGCCCCAGCATTTT.

The gene calls are TRBV18 and TRBJ1-2; tentative D call: TRBD1 (6 bases). Trimming cost V 4 bases and J 1 base, with 10 bases left between them. The CDR3 covers 14 residues. Germline V gene data show CDR1 as KGHSH and CDR2 as LQKENI. In DNA, the CDR3 is TGTGCCAGCTCACAGGACAGCCGTAACTATGGCTACACCTTC. This sequence encodes CASSQDSRNYGYTF.

CDR3 sequence reads: CACKVQGVWGEQYF. The DNA for the CDR3 is TGTGCCTGCAAGGTTCAGGGGGTCTGGGGCGAGCAGTACTTC. The chain is built from TRBV2 and TRBJ2-7; 7 bases fit TRBD1. Germline trimming cut 11 bases from V and 6 bases from J; bases unmatched to any gene: 16. CDR3 size: 14 residues. Germline CDR1 and CDR2: SNHLY and FYNNEI.

This clone was seen more than once but under ten times. The chain recombines TRBV30 with TRBJ1-5, with D perhaps TRBD1 (5 bases). Trimming cost V 0 bases and J 6 bases, with 9 bases left between them. The CDR3 covers 13 residues. Germline CDR1 reads GTSNPN; CDR2 reads SVGIG (reference sequence). CDR3 region: CAWSVQGGQPQHF. CDR3 DNA: TGTGCCTGGAGTGTGCAGGGAGGTCAGCCCCAGCATTTT.

This chain uses TRBV2 with TRBJ2-7; D possibly corresponds to TRBD1 (5 bases). The germline V gene encodes CDR1 SNHLY and CDR2 FYNNEI. CDR3 size: 12 residues. Trimming removed 7 bases at V and 4 bases at J, with 11 bases between. CDR3 sequence: CASTLGPYEQYF. The CDR3 DNA sequence: TGTGCCAGCACCCTGGGGCCTTACGAGCAGTACTTC.

The rearrangement joins TRBV18 to TRBJ2-4, with 9 bases identical to TRBD1. The CDR3 has 15 residues. With V trimmed by 4 bases and J by 8 bases, 9 bases remained unmatched. CDR1 and CDR2 (germline): KGHSH, LQKENI. The CDR3 spells CASSQSTGGMDIQYF. The DNA of the CDR3 is TGTGCCAGCTCACAATCGACAGGGGGTATGGACATTCAGTACTTC.

The J gene is TRBJ2-7, the V gene TRBV7-2; 12 nucleotides align to TRBD2. This CDR3 has 15 residues. Germline V gene lookup returns CDR1 SGHTA and CDR2 FQGNSA. V was pared by 5 bases and J by 3 bases, with 5 bases of the junction left unmatched. The CDR3 region has the DNA TGTGCCAGCAGCATGACTAGCGGGAGCGGCTACGAGCAGTACTTC. Protein product: CASSMTSGSGYEQYF.

On this clone: The sample contains more than one DNA sequence encoding this CDR3. The chain employs TRBV6-5 and TRBJ2-1; TRBD2 matches 13 bases. The length of the CDR3 is 15 residues. Germline values: CDR1 MNHEY, CDR2 SVGAGI. V trimming: 6 bases; J trimming: 3 bases; junction bases outside the gene matches: 2. Written as DNA, the CDR3 is TGTGCCAGCAGCCGACTAGCGGGAGGCTACAATGAGCAGTTCTTC. Protein sequence: CASSRLAGGYNEQFF.

This clone was seen repeatedly, ten times or more. Other nucleotide sequences from this sample produce the same CDR3. The J gene is TRBJ2-3, the V gene TRBV5-4; 15 bases match TRBD2. The J segment lost 6 bases and the V segment lost 0 bases, leaving 2 bases of the junction unmatched. Germline lookup yields CDR1 SGHNT and CDR2 YYREEE (reference sequence). The CDR3 runs to 16 residues. Here the CDR3 reads CASSLGTSGRADTQYF. The CDR3 region has the DNA TGTGCCAGCAGCTTGGGGACTAGCGGGAGGGCGGATACGCAGTATTTT.

CDR3 in amino acids: CASSPDRGYQETQYF. The CDR3 DNA reads TGTGCCAGCAGTCCGGACAGGGGGTACCAAGAGACCCAGTACTTC. This sequence joins TRBV25-1 and TRBJ2-5; 10 nucleotides agree with TRBD1. Germline-derived CDR1 and CDR2 are MGHDK and SYGVNS. The trim removed 5 bases at V and 0 bases at J, leaving 3 bases unmatched. This CDR3 contains 15 residues.

V gene TRBV13 combines with J gene TRBJ2-5; D unresolved. V was cut by 2 bases and J by 2 bases, with 9 bases left in between. The CDR3 length is 14 residues. Germline loops: CDR1 PRHDT, CDR2 FYEKMQ (reference sequence). CDR3 protein: CASSLRRKQETQYF. CDR3 coding DNA: TGTGCCAGCAGCTTAAGGCGGAAACAAGAGACCCAGTACTTC.

V is TRBV18 and J is TRBJ1-4; D call uncertain. Germline V gives CDR1 KGHSH, CDR2 LQKENI. The germline V and J ends were trimmed by 6 bases and 2 bases, with 13 bases remaining between them. The CDR3 is made up of 15 amino acids. In DNA form, the CDR3 reads TGTGCCAGCTCCCGTGGGTTATCCACTAATGAAAAACTGTTTTTT. This codes for CASSRGLSTNEKLFF.

The chain uses TRBV18 and TRBJ2-1; 8 bases are shared with TRBD1. From germline, CDR1 is KGHSH and CDR2 LQKENI. The V gene end was trimmed by 3 bases and the J gene end by 5 bases; junction bases not matched to a gene: 9. The CDR3 length is 16 residues. The chain's CDR3 is CASSPQSRQGNNEQFF. CDR3 DNA: TGTGCCAGCTCACCTCAAAGTAGACAGGGGAACAATGAGCAGTTCTTC.

J is TRBJ1-4 and V is TRBV6-6; D possibly corresponds to TRBD1 (5 bases). Looked up from germline, CDR1 is MNHNY and CDR2 is SVGAGI (reference sequence). Trimming took 8 bases from V and 8 from J, leaving 15 bases between them. This CDR3 has 13 residues. CDR3 region: CASGQQQKEKLFF. In DNA, the CDR3 is TGTGCCAGCGGACAACAACAGAAAGAAAAACTGTTTTTT.

This rearrangement joins TRBV29-1 to TRBJ2-7; D possibly uses TRBD1 or TRBD2 (6 bases each). Per the germline V gene, CDR1 is SQVTM and CDR2 is ANQGSEA. This CDR3 contains 12 residues. Trimming took off 4 bases at V and 6 bases at J, with 13 bases between the two ends. CDR3 region: CSVVVGGGEQYF. CDR3 coding DNA: TGCAGCGTTGTGGTCGGAGGGGGCGAGCAGTACTTC.

The chain links TRBV5-1 to TRBJ2-7; 13 bases are a match to TRBD2. After removal of 0 bases from V and 5 bases from J, the junction contained 2 bases not matched to a gene. Germline V gene data show CDR1 as SGHRS and CDR2 as YFSETQ. This CDR3 has 15 residues. CDR3 DNA sequence: TGCGCCAGCAGCTTGGGGACTAGCGGGAGCCACGAGCAGTACTTC. It encodes CASSLGTSGSHEQYF.

The chain recombines TRBV6-1 with TRBJ1-2; a weak D match, TRBD1 (5 bases). Germline CDR1 and CDR2: MNHNS and SASEGT. Between the trimmed V and J ends, which lost 1 base and 5 bases, there was a span of 14 bases. CDR3 length equals 15 residues. The CDR3 here is CASSEVMGTAYGYTF. In nucleotides, the CDR3 is TGTGCCAGCAGTGAAGTTATGGGGACCGCGTATGGCTACACCTTC.

A single count supports this clone. V is TRBV7-6 and J is TRBJ2-5; 11 nucleotides line up with TRBD2. V lost 5 bases and J lost 1; bases outside the gene matches: 6. Germline V gene data show CDR1 as SGHVS and CDR2 as FNYEAQ. This CDR3 spans 16 amino acids. The chain's CDR3 is CASSPGTSGLQETQYF. Here the CDR3 DNA reads TGTGCCAGCAGCCCCGGGACTAGCGGACTCCAAGAGACCCAGTACTTC. Complete variable domain (other parts from reference TRBV7-6 and TRBJ2-5): GAGVSQSPRYKVTKRGQDVALRCDPISGHVSLYWYRQALGQGPEFLTYFNYEAQQDKSGLPNDRFSAERPEGSISTLTIQRTEQRDSAMYRCASSPGTSGLQETQYFGPGTRLLVL.